This T cell receptor beta chain was retrieved from a study of Ad26.COV2.S vaccination and SARS-CoV-2 variants. Treatment reported: over 15 received Ad26.COV2.S at low or high dose, single or two shots; several received placebo; per-sample allocation not given. Sampling took place 63 days after the first vaccine or placebo injection. Clones were read by immunoSEQ multiplex PCR, and TCRdb kept only the in-frame ones, dropping some. The repertoire has about 350,000 clones, 80% to 90% of them found once; the top ten carry about 10%. The germline gives CDR1 SGHTA, CDR2 FQGTGA. The CDR3 consists of 15 residues. The ends lost 2 bases at V and 5 bases at J; junction bases unmatched: 6.

The TCR sequence derives from a person aged 18 to 65 who received the Ad26.COV2.S COVID-19 vaccine or a placebo. The source material was peripheral blood, sampled in a trial of Ad26.COV2.S vaccine versus placebo. The chain uses TRBV7-3 and TRBJ2-1; 7 bases map to TRBD2. CDR3 residues: CASSLDGRSHNEQFF. The CDR3 DNA reads TGTGCCAGCAGCTTAGACGGGAGGTCCCACAATGAGCAGTTCTTC.